A selection of T cell receptor beta chains follows, all from one sample in a study of identical twins. TCRdb reprocessed the 5' RACE reads via MiXCR and lists one record per CDR3 protein. The data contain under 300,000 distinct CDR3 sequences, roughly 12% of them singletons. The data also belong to a second study, concerning yellow fever vaccine responses in identical twins.

The sample comprised memory (CD45RO+) T cells sorted from blood. The source is a woman aged 18-30 years in good health. The CDR3 runs from the conserved cysteine through the conserved F or W. A D gene is named only where the DNA matches it firmly. The listing skips clone size in some rows; elsewhere it reads once, few, many or a size class.

v_gene	len	abundance	d_gene	j_gene	CDR3aa	CDR3nt
TRBV7-6	14	few	TRBD1	TRBJ2-7	CASSLSQGEREQYF	TGTGCCAGCAGCTTATCGCAGGGGGAGCGGGAGCAGTACTTC
TRBV28	16	NA	TRBD1	TRBJ2-5	CASSAPWTGGKETQYF	TGTGCCAGCAGTGCACCGTGGACAGGGGGTAAAGAGACCCAGTACTTC
TRBV29-1	17	few	TRBD2	TRBJ2-3	CSVDVLAGGLTTDTQYF	TGCAGCGTTGATGTACTAGCGGGAGGGCTTACGACAGATACGCAGTATTTT
TRBV19	16	NA	TRBD2	TRBJ2-1	CASSTIAGLAGNEQFF	TGTGCCAGTAGTACTATAGCGGGACTTGCTGGGAATGAGCAGTTCTTC
TRBV2	16	NA	TRBD2	TRBJ2-7	CASSETGLAGRYEQYF	TGTGCCAGCAGTGAAACAGGACTAGCGGGAAGGTACGAGCAGTACTTC
TRBV14	16	NA	TRBD2	TRBJ2-7	CASSQVGLARSYEQYF	TGTGCCAGCAGCCAAGTGGGACTAGCAAGGTCCTACGAGCAGTACTTC
TRBV6-2/TRBV6-3	15	few	NA	TRBJ2-3	CASSSGEGSVDTQYF	TGTGCCAGCAGTTCGGGAGAGGGATCTGTGGATACGCAGTATTTT
TRBV25-1	14	few	TRBD2	TRBJ2-3	CASSSSGVTDTQYF	TGTGCCAGCAGTTCTAGCGGGGTGACAGATACGCAGTATTTT
TRBV21-1	21	NA	NA	TRBJ2-7	CASSKVPQSFIRSSVLYEQYF	TGTGCCAGCAGCAAAGTACCACAATCATTCATACGCTCTAGCGTCTTGTACGAGCAGTACTTC
TRBV9	15	few	TRBD1	TRBJ2-3	CASSAQGVLTDTQYF	TGTGCCAGCAGCGCCCAGGGGGTACTCACAGATACGCAGTATTTT
TRBV12-3/TRBV12-4	14	many	TRBD1	TRBJ2-7	CASSLKGATGEQYF	TGTGCCAGCAGTTTAAAGGGGGCTACAGGCGAGCAGTACTTC
TRBV7-9	15	few	TRBD1	TRBJ2-7	CASSLPMRGLREQYF	TGTGCCAGCAGCTTACCCATGAGGGGGCTACGGGAGCAGTACTTC
TRBV6-1	17	few	NA	TRBJ2-6	CASIPRDGYSGANVLTF	TGTGCCAGCATCCCCAGGGACGGATACTCTGGGGCCAACGTCCTGACTTTC
TRBV12-3/TRBV12-4	15	many	TRBD2	TRBJ2-3	CASTFSGGSTDTQYF	TGTGCCAGCACTTTTAGCGGGGGGAGCACAGATACGCAGTATTTT
TRBV15	15	NA	NA	TRBJ1-4	CATSRDVRVGEELFF	TGTGCCACCAGCAGAGATGTAAGGGTAGGGGAAGAACTGTTTTTT
TRBV20-1	15	many	NA	TRBJ2-5	CSARDGGHNQETQYF	TGCAGTGCTAGAGATGGGGGACACAACCAAGAGACCCAGTACTTC
TRBV29-1	13	NA	NA	TRBJ2-3	CSVSGGAGDTQYF	TGCAGCGTTAGTGGGGGGGCCGGGGATACGCAGTATTTT
TRBV27	13	NA	NA	TRBJ2-3	CASSRRDVDTQYF	TGTGCCAGCAGTCGCCGAGATGTGGATACGCAGTATTTT
TRBV9	13	NA	NA	TRBJ2-2	CASSVVMKGELFF	TGTGCCAGCAGCGTAGTTATGAAGGGGGAGCTGTTTTTT
TRBV15	15	few	TRBD1	TRBJ2-7	CATSIGGDRGGEQYF	TGTGCCACCAGCATCGGAGGGGACAGGGGTGGCGAGCAGTACTTC
TRBV11-2	14	NA	NA	TRBJ2-2	CASSPRANTGELFF	TGTGCCAGCAGCCCAAGGGCGAACACCGGGGAGCTGTTTTTT
TRBV5-6	16	many	TRBD2	TRBJ2-1	CASSLGLAGSYNEQFF	TGTGCCAGCAGCTTGGGACTAGCGGGCTCCTACAATGAGCAGTTCTTC
TRBV2	15	many	TRBD2	TRBJ2-1	CASSSPSGFYNEQFF	TGTGCCAGCTCTAGCCCTAGCGGGTTTTACAATGAGCAGTTCTTC
TRBV7-3	16	few	NA	TRBJ2-7	CASSLARTTSGYEQYF	TGTGCCAGCAGCTTAGCTAGGACCACCTCCGGGTACGAGCAGTACTTC
TRBV28	15	NA	TRBD2	TRBJ2-3	CASSPLAGGIDTQYF	TGTGCCAGCAGCCCGCTAGCGGGAGGCATAGATACGCAGTATTTT
TRBV7-2	15	NA	TRBD2	TRBJ2-3	CASSLRGGFTDTQYF	TGTGCCAGCAGCTTGCGGGGGGGGTTCACAGATACGCAGTATTTT
TRBV10-3	15	few	NA	TRBJ1-1	CAISESKSGTSEAFF	TGTGCCATCAGTGAGTCGAAGTCAGGGACTTCCGAAGCTTTCTTT
TRBV27	16	NA	TRBD2	TRBJ2-4	CASSTFGLAGERIQYF	TGTGCCAGCAGCACTTTCGGGCTAGCGGGGGAACGCATTCAGTACTTC
TRBV7-7	13	once	NA	TRBJ1-1	CASSFNQNTEAFF	TGTGCTAGCAGCTTTAATCAGAACACTGAAGCTTTCTTT
TRBV6-5	15	many	NA	TRBJ2-6	CASSYGGSGANVLTF	TGTGCCAGCAGTTACGGGGGCTCTGGGGCCAACGTCCTGACTTTC
TRBV20-1	15	NA	NA	TRBJ1-2	CSARADRFLDYGYTF	TGCAGTGCTAGAGCCGACAGGTTTCTGGACTATGGCTACACCTTC
TRBV20-1	16	NA	NA	TRBJ2-3	CSARDTRRAAGDTQYF	TGCAGTGCTAGAGATACTCGCCGGGCAGCTGGTGATACGCAGTATTTT
TRBV20-1	12	few	NA	TRBJ2-7	CSARRDNYEQYF	TGCAGTGCTAGACGTGACAACTACGAGCAGTACTTC
TRBV5-1	16	many	NA	TRBJ1-3	CASSLMVQSSGNTIYF	TGCGCCAGCAGCTTGATGGTTCAGAGCTCTGGAAACACCATATATTTT